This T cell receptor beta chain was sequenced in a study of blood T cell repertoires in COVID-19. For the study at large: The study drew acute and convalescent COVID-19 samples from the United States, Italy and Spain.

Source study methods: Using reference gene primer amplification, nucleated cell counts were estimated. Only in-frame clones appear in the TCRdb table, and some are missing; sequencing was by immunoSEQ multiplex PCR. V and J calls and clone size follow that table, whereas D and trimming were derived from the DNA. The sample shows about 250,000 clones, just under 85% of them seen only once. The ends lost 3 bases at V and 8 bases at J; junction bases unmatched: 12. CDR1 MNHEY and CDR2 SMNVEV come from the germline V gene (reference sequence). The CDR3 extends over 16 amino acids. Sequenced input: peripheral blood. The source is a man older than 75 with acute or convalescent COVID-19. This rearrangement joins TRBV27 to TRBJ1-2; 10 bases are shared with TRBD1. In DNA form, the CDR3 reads TGTGCCAGCAGTTTTTTTCCGGGACAGGGGTCGGGAGGCTACACCTTC. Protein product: CASSFFPGQGSGGYTF.